Listed here are 9 T cell receptor beta chains from one sample, sequenced in a study of T-cell reconstitution after alpha-beta-depleted transplantation in children. The TCRbeta library incorporated unique molecular identifiers. A single record per CDR3 protein comes from TCRdb applying MiXCR to the PCR reads. Of 230,000 or so distinct CDR3 sequences listed, approximately 9.7% are singletons. This material consisted of PBMCs from the stem cell graft donor, taken from the stem cell graft. These TCRs come from a human donor who donated a stem cell graft to a child with SCID.

In nucleotides, the CDR3 is TGCAGGGGTCAGGCTCCGGGCTTGGGTCGGTATGGCTACACCTTC. Protein product: CRGQAPGLGRYGYTF. The chain combines TRBV20-1 with TRBJ1-2, with no clear D. This CDR3 is built from 15 residues. CDR1 is DFQATT, CDR2 SNEGSKA, per germline (reference sequence).

This clonotype was counted many times. This sequence joins TRBV27 and TRBJ2-7; 7 bases are shared with TRBD1. The CDR3 loop spans 14 amino acids. Germline loops: CDR1 MNHEY, CDR2 SMNVEV (reference sequence). The V gene end was trimmed by 2 bases and the J gene end by 5 bases; junction bases not matched to a gene: 6. CDR3: CASSLGTVRHEQYF. The CDR3 DNA is TGTGCCAGCAGTTTAGGGACAGTTCGCCACGAGCAGTACTTC.

About this clonotype itself: The germline gene is not matched at one end of the junction; a read error may be the cause. V gene TRBV5-5 combines with J gene TRBJ2-1; the match to TRBD1 covers 10 bases. Germline CDR1 and CDR2: SGHKS and YYEKEE (reference sequence). This CDR3 region has 12 residues. CDR3 in DNA: TGTGCCAGCACGCAGGACAGGGGGGGATTAGTCTTC. This sequence encodes CASTQDRGGLVF.

This clonotype has a count of ten or more. The gene calls are TRBV20-1 and TRBJ1-5; TRBD1 agrees at 7 bases. J lost 1 base, V lost 1 base, and 4 bases had no gene match. The germline V gene encodes CDR1 DFQATT and CDR2 SNEGSKA (reference sequence). This CDR3 contains 15 residues. The CDR3 DNA reads TGCAGTGCTAGAGGAGGACAGGACAGCAATCAGCCCCAGCATTTT. It encodes CSARGGQDSNQPQHF.

The sample holds many counts of this clonotype. This chain connects TRBV5-1 to TRBJ1-6, with D hard to call. Germline V gives CDR1 SGHRS, CDR2 YFSETQ. Trimming shortened V by 2 bases and J by 6 bases, and 9 bases separated the two germline ends. The CDR3 totals 14 residues. CDR3 sequence (DNA): TGCGCCAGCAGCTTTCAGGCTGGTAATTCACCCCTCCACTTT. Translation: CASSFQAGNSPLHF.

V is TRBV12-5 and J is TRBJ2-5, with TRBD2 matching 8 bases. CDR3 length: 14 residues. The V gene's germline CDR1 is LGHNT and CDR2 FRNRAP. J was trimmed by 4 bases and V by 7 bases; bases with no gene match: 8. The CDR3 region has the DNA TGTGCTAGTGCACCGGGGGGGTCGGTAGAGACCCAGTACTTC. Its protein product is CASAPGGSVETQYF.

J is TRBJ2-5 and V is TRBV7-9; D is uncertain. V was cut by 5 bases and J by 5 bases, with 15 bases left in between. CDR1 and CDR2 from the germline V gene are SEHNR and FQNEAQ (reference sequence). CDR3 length equals 14 residues. As DNA, the CDR3 is TGTGCCAGCAGCAGACCGGACCAACGGGAGACCCAGTACTTC. This translates into CASSRPDQRETQYF.

This clonotype appeared many times. The rearrangement links TRBV20-1 to TRBJ1-2, with D hard to call. The CDR3 has 12 amino acids. Trimming removed 1 base at V and 6 bases at J, with 9 bases between. CDR1 and CDR2 from the germline V gene are DFQATT and SNEGSKA (reference sequence). CDR3 in DNA: TGCAGTGCTAGAGCCTCAATCGATGGCTACACCTTC. Amino acids: CSARASIDGYTF.

The sample holds one count of this clonotype. The genes are TRBV7-6 and TRBJ1-1; D remains unclear. V shed 1 base and J shed 3 bases, with 6 bases lying between them. CDR1 is SGHVS, CDR2 FNYEAQ, per germline. The CDR3 has 13 amino acids. The CDR3 sequence: CASSLETHTEAFF. The DNA of the CDR3 is TGTGCCAGCAGCTTAGAAACTCACACTGAAGCTTTCTTT.